Listed here is a single TCR beta chain. This record belongs to a study of cytomegalovirus exposure and HLA in healthy donors. For the study at large: A prior study identified 120 million or so unique TCR beta sequences from 180 million or so T cells.

The PCR ran on 60 Vbeta and 13 Jbeta primers. Data came from immunoSEQ multiplex PCR; TCRdb stores just in-frame clones and leaves some out. Here the sample spans 99,000 or so clones, over 65% being singletons. This CDR3 has 15 residues. Germline trimming cut 0 bases from V and 3 bases from J; bases unmatched to any gene: 3. Germline CDR1 GTSNPN, CDR2 SVGIG (reference sequence). The sequence was collected from a man aged 40-49 years in good health and CMV-seropositive. The genes are TRBV30 and TRBJ2-5; TRBD2 aligns across 11 bases. Sequencing input: PBMCs. For the CDR3, the DNA is TGTGCCTGGAGTGTGGGACTAGCGGATAAAGAGACCCAGTACTTC. Translating it yields CAWSVGLADKETQYF.